This paragraph reports one T cell receptor (beta chain). This record belongs to a study of OX40 agonist ivuxolimab in advanced cancers. Study-level background: The drug used for patients, ivuxolimab, was an agonistic anti-OX40 (CD134) antibody. Cohort: approximately 79% men, mean age approximately 60, aged about 23 to 79.

Sequencing used immunoSEQ multiplex PCR; TCRdb keeps in-frame clones, though not all of them. Of about 22,000 clones in the sample, just under 85% were seen once. The receptor was isolated from an adult with an advanced solid tumor such as melanoma, head and neck, liver or kidney cancer. The sequencing here drew on CD4+ or CD8+ T cells sorted from blood, taken in a trial of the OX40 agonist ivuxolimab.

CDR3 DNA: TGTGCCAGCACCCTAGGTGGAGGAATTTATGGCTACACCTTC. It encodes CASTLGGGIYGYTF. V is TRBV7-9 and J is TRBJ1-2; no reliable D call. Germline assignment: CDR1 SEHNR and CDR2 FQNEAQ (reference sequence). The CDR3 runs to 14 residues. V lost 7 bases, J lost 5 bases, and 17 bases lay in between. Filled out from reference TRBV7-9 and TRBJ1-2, the complete variable domain reads DTGVSQNPRHKITKRGQNVTFRCDPISEHNRLYWYRQTLGQGPEFLTYFQNEAQLEKSRLLSDRFSAERPKGSFSTLEIQRTEQGDSAMYLCASTLGGGIYGYTFGSGTRLTVV.